This T cell receptor beta chain was sequenced in a study of blood T cell repertoires in COVID-19. Background on the study: The United States, Italy and Spain supplied acute and convalescent COVID-19 samples. The analysed material was cDNA or gDNA that came from T cells, B-cell-depleted T cells, or PBMCs.

In the original analysis: Reference gene primer amplification yielded estimated nucleated cell counts. Using immunoSEQ multiplex PCR, the repertoire was profiled, and TCRdb retains in-frame clones only, with some absent. V and J calls and clone size are as listed in that table; D and trimming were resolved from the DNA. The data hold fewer than 250,000 clones, with roughly four fifths observed a single time. The CDR3 loop spans 13 amino acids. The junction had 3 bases not matched to a gene; V was cut back by 4 bases and J by 6 bases. Germline V gene lookup returns CDR1 WSHSY and CDR2 SAAADI. Only one count was recorded for this clone.

This sequence originates from a woman aged 40 to 50 with acute or convalescent COVID-19. The chain links TRBV10-2 to TRBJ1-2, with 9 bases matching TRBD1. Sequenced sample: peripheral blood. Written as DNA, the CDR3 is TGCGCCAGCAGTGGGGACAGGGAAAATGGCTACACCTTC. The encoded protein is CASSGDRENGYTF.